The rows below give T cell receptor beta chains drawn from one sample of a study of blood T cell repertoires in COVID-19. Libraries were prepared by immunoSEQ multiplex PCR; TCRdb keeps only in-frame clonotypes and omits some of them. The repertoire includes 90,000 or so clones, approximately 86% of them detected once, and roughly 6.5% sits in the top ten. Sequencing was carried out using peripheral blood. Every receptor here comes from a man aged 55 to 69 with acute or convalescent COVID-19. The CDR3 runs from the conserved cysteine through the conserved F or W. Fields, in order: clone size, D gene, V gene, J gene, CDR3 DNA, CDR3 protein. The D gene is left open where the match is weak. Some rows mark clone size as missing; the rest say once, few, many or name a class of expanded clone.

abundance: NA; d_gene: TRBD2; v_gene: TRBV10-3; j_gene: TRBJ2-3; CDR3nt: TGTGCCACCGCGCGGGGGTACAGCACAGATACGCAGTATTTT; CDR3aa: CATARGYSTDTQYF
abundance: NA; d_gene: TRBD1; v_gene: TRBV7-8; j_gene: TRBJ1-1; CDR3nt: TGTGCCAGCAGCTTATGGGGCAGGGGGGACACTGAAGCTTTCTTT; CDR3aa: CASSLWGRGDTEAFF
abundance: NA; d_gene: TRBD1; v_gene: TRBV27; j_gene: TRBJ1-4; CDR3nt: TGTGCCAGCAGTTCGGGACAGCCCACTCGGGAAAAACTGTTTTTT; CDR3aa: CASSSGQPTREKLFF
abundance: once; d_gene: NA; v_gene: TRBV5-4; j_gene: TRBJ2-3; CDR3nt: TGTGCCAGCAGCTTGGTCGGGTACTACACAGATACGCAGTATTTT; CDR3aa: CASSLVGYYTDTQYF
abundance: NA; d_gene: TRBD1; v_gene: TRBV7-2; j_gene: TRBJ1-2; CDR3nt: TGTGCCAGCAGCCACGACAGGGTGGGAGGCTACACCTTC; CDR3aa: CASSHDRVGGYTF
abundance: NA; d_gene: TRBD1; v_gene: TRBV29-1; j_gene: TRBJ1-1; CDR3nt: TGCAGCGTTGTTTCCAGGGGGCTCACTGAAGCTTTCTTT; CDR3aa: CSVVSRGLTEAFF
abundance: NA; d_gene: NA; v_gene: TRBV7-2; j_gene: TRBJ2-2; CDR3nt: TGTGCCAGCAGCTTAGGAGGCACCGGGGAGCTGTTTTTT; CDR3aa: CASSLGGTGELFF
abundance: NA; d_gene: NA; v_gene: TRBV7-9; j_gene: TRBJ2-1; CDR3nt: TGTGCCAGCGCAGGGTCTTGGCAGTTCTTC; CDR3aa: CASAGSWQFF
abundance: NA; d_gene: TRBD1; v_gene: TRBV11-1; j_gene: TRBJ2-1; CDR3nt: TGTGCCAGCAGCCTGGGACAGGGGGGGAATGAGCAGTTCTTC; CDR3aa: CASSLGQGGNEQFF
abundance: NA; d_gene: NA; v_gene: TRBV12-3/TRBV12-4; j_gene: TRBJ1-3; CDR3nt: TGTGCCAGCAGTTTTCTTGGAAACACCATATATTTT; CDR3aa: CASSFLGNTIYF